These T cell receptor beta chains were read from a single sample in a study of cytotoxic CD8 clonotypes in ibrutinib-treated CLL. The repertoire was sequenced with immunoSEQ multiplex PCR; TCRdb's copy has only in-frame clones and lacks some. The sample yields about 130,000 clones, 79% seen once. The sample consisted of PBMCs, taken after 12 months of ibrutinib treatment. Receptors originate from a human donor with chronic lymphocytic leukemia. Both conserved end residues are trimmed from each CDR3.

j_call: TRBJ2-7
v_call: TRBV7-7
cdr3_aa: ASSPSGSGYEQY

j_call: TRBJ1-2
v_call: TRBV29-1
cdr3_aa: SVGQGVYGYT

j_call: TRBJ1-5
v_call: TRBV7-9
cdr3_aa: ASSLAPVSCQPQH

j_call: TRBJ1-3
v_call: TRBV11-2
cdr3_aa: ASSSGTSSGNTIY

j_call: TRBJ2-3
v_call: TRBV29-1
cdr3_aa: SVLLQGRSTDTQY

j_call: TRBJ2-7
v_call: TRBV10-2
cdr3_aa: ASSEPTRYEQY

j_call: TRBJ2-7
v_call: TRBV7-2
cdr3_aa: ASRKDSYEQY

j_call: TRBJ2-6
v_call: TRBV18
cdr3_aa: ASSPVPGLAELRANVLT

j_call: TRBJ2-7
v_call: TRBV7-8
cdr3_aa: ASSGAEIYEQY

j_call: TRBJ1-5
v_call: TRBV2
cdr3_aa: ASSEMGDTYVQPQH

j_call: TRBJ2-2
v_call: TRBV30
cdr3_aa: AWSVRGDVNTGELF

j_call: TRBJ1-1
v_call: TRBV4-1
cdr3_aa: ASSLSEKLNTEAF

j_call: TRBJ2-7
v_call: TRBV27
cdr3_aa: ASSPGIPGQGAYEQY

j_call: TRBJ2-7
v_call: TRBV5-1
cdr3_aa: ASSLLRGHEQY

j_call: TRBJ2-3
v_call: TRBV5-1
cdr3_aa: ASSLAGDTQY

j_call: TRBJ1-4
v_call: TRBV30
cdr3_aa: AWSGQDEEKLF

j_call: TRBJ1-5
v_call: TRBV7-9
cdr3_aa: ASSLGQGARQPQH

j_call: TRBJ2-5
v_call: TRBV5-1
cdr3_aa: ASSLLGTGVSETQY

j_call: TRBJ2-3
v_call: TRBV27
cdr3_aa: ASSSSGTATDTQY

j_call: TRBJ2-7
v_call: TRBV7-3
cdr3_aa: ASSQGRGSSYEQY

j_call: TRBJ2-5
v_call: TRBV5-1
cdr3_aa: ASSLIGPGGGQETQY

j_call: TRBJ1-2
v_call: TRBV6-5
cdr3_aa: ASSQRRTGGYGYT

j_call: TRBJ2-1
v_call: TRBV6-1
cdr3_aa: ASRKLGFPEQF

j_call: TRBJ2-7
v_call: TRBV4-2
cdr3_aa: ASSQDGAGLYEQY

j_call: TRBJ2-6
v_call: TRBV19
cdr3_aa: ASSIVGLRANVLT

j_call: TRBJ2-1
v_call: TRBV7-6
cdr3_aa: ASSLLQLDVQF

j_call: TRBJ2-7
v_call: TRBV4-3
cdr3_aa: ASSQTGLAGAPAYEQY

j_call: TRBJ1-5
v_call: TRBV7-2
cdr3_aa: ASSQAGYNQPQH

j_call: TRBJ2-7
v_call: TRBV7-2
cdr3_aa: ASSFSPTQY

j_call: TRBJ2-1
v_call: TRBV30
cdr3_aa: AWTLTGTGRAYNEQF

j_call: TRBJ2-1
v_call: TRBV6-5
cdr3_aa: ASTPIRTSVEQF

j_call: TRBJ2-5
v_call: TRBV7-9
cdr3_aa: ASSVRQFQETQY

j_call: TRBJ1-1
v_call: TRBV11-2
cdr3_aa: ASSSPFKPEAF

j_call: TRBJ2-3
v_call: TRBV4-3
cdr3_aa: ASSQVSDGYTQY

j_call: TRBJ1-2
v_call: TRBV5-4
cdr3_aa: ASSLGRDLVTGYT

j_call: TRBJ2-7
v_call: TRBV6-6
cdr3_aa: ASRNGLAGNYEQY

j_call: TRBJ2-3
v_call: TRBV2
cdr3_aa: ASRSLAGAGDTQY

j_call: TRBJ1-2
v_call: TRBV19
cdr3_aa: ATGEGQALIRYT

j_call: TRBJ2-1
v_call: TRBV11-2
cdr3_aa: ASSLALWDRVF